This is a list of T cell receptor beta chains from one sample in a study of beta chain features in type 1 diabetes. Some clones are missing from TCRdb's copy, which holds only in-frame ones; the method was immunoSEQ multiplex PCR. Among 280,000 or so clones, around 16% were seen once, and the ten largest hold approximately 0.015%. Sequencing was carried out using naive CD4+ T cells from blood. These receptors originate from a man aged 18 to 29 with type 1 diabetes. Both conserved end residues are part of each CDR3. The order of the fields is V gene, J gene, clone size, D gene, CDR3 DNA, CDR3 protein. D genes are given only for firm matches. Size is stated for part of the rows, as once, few or many counts, or as a class when the clone is expanded.

V: TRBV30
J: TRBJ1-2
size: few
D: .
DNA: TGTGCCTGGAGTGATCCCGGGATCTGGAGGGGCTACACCTTC
CDR3: CAWSDPGIWRGYTF

V: TRBV6-6
J: TRBJ2-7
size: few
D: TRBD1
DNA: TGTGCCAGCAGTCCCGGACAGGGGAGCTCCTACGAGCAGTACTTC
CDR3: CASSPGQGSSYEQYF

V: TRBV5-1
J: TRBJ2-6
size: few
D: .
DNA: TGCGCCAGCAGCTTAAACCCTCCACATGGCTCTGGGGCCAACGTCCTGACTTTC
CDR3: CASSLNPPHGSGANVLTF

V: TRBV5-4
J: TRBJ2-6
size: .
D: .
DNA: TGTGCCAGCAGCTTGGGTCCGGCTGGGGCCAACGTCCTGACTTTC
CDR3: CASSLGPAGANVLTF

V: TRBV7-2
J: TRBJ2-3
size: .
D: TRBD2
DNA: TGTGCCAGCAGCTCCAGACTAGCGGTGCGCACAGATACGCAGTATTTT
CDR3: CASSSRLAVRTDTQYF

V: TRBV13
J: TRBJ2-7
size: .
D: .
DNA: TGTGCCAGCAGCTCAGTCCAGGTGGGGGGCTACGAGCAGTACTTC
CDR3: CASSSVQVGGYEQYF

V: TRBV7-2
J: TRBJ2-5
size: .
D: TRBD1
DNA: TGTGCCAGCAGCTCTAGGAGTAGCAGGGGGGAGACCCAGTACTTC
CDR3: CASSSRSSRGETQYF

V: TRBV7-8
J: TRBJ2-7
size: .
D: TRBD1
DNA: TGTGCCACCACGGTACCCGGGACAGCCTACGAGCAGTACTTC
CDR3: CATTVPGTAYEQYF

V: TRBV28
J: TRBJ2-3
size: few
D: TRBD2
DNA: TGTGCCAGCAGTTTATTGAGCGGGGGCGGGGATACGCAGTATTTT
CDR3: CASSLLSGGGDTQYF

V: TRBV30
J: TRBJ2-7
size: few
D: TRBD1
DNA: TGTGCCTGGAGTGCAGGACAGGGACCCTACGAGCAGTACTTC
CDR3: CAWSAGQGPYEQYF

V: TRBV7-2
J: TRBJ1-2
size: .
D: .
DNA: TGTGCCAGCAGCTTAGGTCAGGGGCCTGCCGGGGGCTACACCTTC
CDR3: CASSLGQGPAGGYTF

V: TRBV11-2
J: TRBJ2-4
size: few
D: TRBD1
DNA: TGTGCCAGCAGCCAAAGGACAGGGGACTTAGCCAAAAACATTCAGTACTTC
CDR3: CASSQRTGDLAKNIQYF

V: TRBV4-1
J: TRBJ2-1
size: .
D: .
DNA: TGCGCCAGCAGCGCCCCCTTGAGCTCCTACAATGAGCAGTTCTTC
CDR3: CASSAPLSSYNEQFF

V: TRBV18
J: TRBJ1-3
size: .
D: .
DNA: TGTGCCAGCTCACCCTCGGGAGGGGATAGCTCTGGAAACACCATATATTTT
CDR3: CASSPSGGDSSGNTIYF

V: TRBV30
J: TRBJ1-3
size: .
D: .
DNA: TGTGCCTGGGGTCCACCCGGGAACACCATATATTTT
CDR3: CAWGPPGNTIYF

V: TRBV9
J: TRBJ2-3
size: .
D: .
DNA: TGTGCCAGCAGCGTAGATGGCGGGACCGCAGATACGCAGTATTTT
CDR3: CASSVDGGTADTQYF

V: TRBV6-6
J: TRBJ2-7
size: few
D: .
DNA: TGTGCCAGCAGTTACCCACAAGGGGGAATTTACGAGCAGTACTTC
CDR3: CASSYPQGGIYEQYF

V: TRBV30
J: TRBJ2-3
size: .
D: .
DNA: TGTGCCTGGAGTGTAACCGGTACGACGCAGTATTTT
CDR3: CAWSVTGTTQYF

V: TRBV21-1
J: TRBJ1-1
size: few
D: .
DNA: TGTGCCAGCAGCGGGAGGCAGGGTCGACGATTCACTGAAGCTTTCTTT
CDR3: CASSGRQGRRFTEAFF

V: TRBV6-5
J: TRBJ2-7
size: .
D: .
DNA: TGTGCCAGCAGTTACTCCTCGGGGGTCTACGAGCAGTACTTC
CDR3: CASSYSSGVYEQYF

V: TRBV30
J: TRBJ1-1
size: few
D: TRBD1
DNA: TGTGCCTGGTCTACAGTTGCGAACAGGGGCGGGGGGACTGAAGCTTTCTTT
CDR3: CAWSTVANRGGGTEAFF

V: TRBV10-3
J: TRBJ2-7
size: few
D: .
DNA: TGTGCCATCAGTACCTCAGGGGCTGTCGAGCAGTACTTC
CDR3: CAISTSGAVEQYF

V: TRBV11-2
J: TRBJ2-1
size: few
D: TRBD2
DNA: TGTGCCAGCAGCCCCCTCCGGGGGGGTCTCAATGAGCAGTTCTTC
CDR3: CASSPLRGGLNEQFF

V: TRBV4-3
J: TRBJ2-7
size: .
D: .
DNA: TGCGCCAGCAGCCTATCCCCGACTGGGGCACTCTCCTACGAGCAGTACTTC
CDR3: CASSLSPTGALSYEQYF

V: TRBV29-1
J: TRBJ2-5
size: .
D: TRBD2
DNA: TGCAGCCTTACTGGACTAGCGGGGGGCAGGGGGGAGACCCAGTACTTC
CDR3: CSLTGLAGGRGETQYF

V: TRBV19
J: TRBJ1-2
size: few
D: .
DNA: TGTGCCAGCAAGATCGCGGGACGGATGAATGGCTACACCTTC
CDR3: CASKIAGRMNGYTF

V: TRBV5-6
J: TRBJ2-7
size: .
D: TRBD1
DNA: TGTGCCAGCAGCTGGGACAGGAACTACGAGCAGTACTTC
CDR3: CASSWDRNYEQYF

V: TRBV28
J: TRBJ2-3
size: few
D: .
DNA: TGTGCCAGCAGTATGCAGGGGAAGGTGGATTTT
CDR3: CASSMQGKVDF

V: TRBV28
J: TRBJ2-7
size: .
D: .
DNA: TGTGCCAGCAGTTTAACGGGGTTCTACGAGCAGTACTTC
CDR3: CASSLTGFYEQYF

V: TRBV30
J: TRBJ1-2
size: .
D: .
DNA: TGTGCCTGGAGTGATGCGGCTAGCTATGGCTACACCTTC
CDR3: CAWSDAASYGYTF

V: TRBV18
J: TRBJ2-7
size: .
D: TRBD1
DNA: TGTGCCAGCTCATACGGACAGGGCTACGAGCAGTACTTC
CDR3: CASSYGQGYEQYF

V: TRBV2
J: TRBJ1-1
size: .
D: .
DNA: TGTGCCAGCAGTGACAGACGGGGTGGCACTGAAGCTTTCTTT
CDR3: CASSDRRGGTEAFF

V: TRBV11-2
J: TRBJ1-2
size: few
D: TRBD1
DNA: TGTGCCAGCAGCTTAGTAGGACAGGGTGACTATGGCTACACCTTC
CDR3: CASSLVGQGDYGYTF

V: TRBV7-2
J: TRBJ2-5
size: .
D: .
DNA: TGTGCCAGCAGCTTAAGAGGGGAGACCCAGTACTTC
CDR3: CASSLRGETQYF

V: TRBV30
J: TRBJ2-7
size: once
D: .
DNA: TGTGCCTGGAGTGTTAGTGGTCGAGCAGTTGGAGCCTACGAGCAGTACTTC
CDR3: CAWSVSGRAVGAYEQYF

V: TRBV2
J: TRBJ2-3
size: .
D: TRBD2
DNA: TGTGCCAGCAGGACGGGACTAGCGGCAAATACGCAGTATTTT
CDR3: CASRTGLAANTQYF

V: TRBV14
J: TRBJ2-7
size: few
D: .
DNA: TGTGCCAGCAGCCAAGAACGGGGAGGCTACGAGCAGTACTTC
CDR3: CASSQERGGYEQYF